The rows below give T cell receptor beta chains drawn from one sample of a study of T cells in Graves' hyperthyroidism and ophthalmopathy. TCRdb analysed the multiplex PCR reads with MiXCR anew, one entry per CDR3 protein. The table lists some 370,000 distinct CDR3 sequences, roughly an eighth of them singletons. Sequenced material: blood. The receptor source for this set is a man aged 50-59 years with Graves' ophthalmopathy. The CDR3 runs from the conserved cysteine through the conserved F or W. The D gene is left open where the match is weak. Not all rows give a size; the values are once, few, many and, for expanded clones, a class.

TRBJ1-6 | - | TRBV10-3 | - | CAISYFDSGNSPLHF | TGTGCCATCAGTTACTTTGACTCTGGGAATTCACCCCTCCACTTT
TRBJ1-2 | many | TRBV7-2 | - | CASSFKAQSYGYTF | TGTGCCAGCAGCTTTAAAGCACAAAGCTATGGCTACACCTTC
TRBJ2-3 | many | TRBV3-1 | TRBD1 | CASSPERQGSTDTQYF | TGTGCCAGCAGCCCCGAACGACAGGGAAGCACAGATACGCAGTATTTT
TRBJ2-2 | - | TRBV6-5 | - | CASSYIPNTGELFF | TGTGCCAGCAGTTACATCCCGAACACCGGGGAGCTGTTTTTT
TRBJ2-1 | - | TRBV6-1 | - | CASSERGSGYYNEQFF | TGTGCCAGCAGTGAAAGGGGGAGTGGGTACTACAATGAGCAGTTCTTC
TRBJ2-1 | few | TRBV6-2/TRBV6-3 | TRBD1 | CASNRIGQGGYNEQFF | TGTGCCAGCAACAGGATAGGACAGGGGGGATACAATGAGCAGTTCTTC
TRBJ2-7 | - | TRBV20-1 | TRBD2 | CSAPGTSGGEQYF | TGCAGTGCTCCTGGGACTAGCGGGGGCGAGCAGTACTTC
TRBJ2-1 | few | TRBV6-2/TRBV6-3 | TRBD2 | CASSPASGRPSEQFF | TGTGCCAGCAGCCCTGCCAGCGGGAGGCCAAGTGAGCAGTTCTTC
TRBJ1-2 | many | TRBV6-1 | - | CASSEARPSGYTF | TGTGCCAGCAGTGAAGCACGTCCGTCGGGCTACACCTTC
TRBJ2-2 | - | TRBV12-3/TRBV12-4 | - | CASSLGRYTGELFF | TGTGCCAGCAGTTTAGGCAGGTACACCGGGGAGCTGTTTTTT
TRBJ2-7 | many | TRBV29-1 | TRBD2 | CSAAGLAGNSYEQYF | TGCAGCGCCGCGGGACTAGCGGGGAATAGCTACGAGCAGTACTTC
TRBJ1-5 | - | TRBV5-6 | - | CASSLFLYKGPQHF | TGTGCCAGCAGCTTGTTTCTATACAAGGGGCCCCAGCATTTT
TRBJ1-5 | - | TRBV24-1 | - | CATSDQISNQPQHF | TGTGCCACCAGTGATCAGATTAGCAATCAGCCCCAGCATTTT
TRBJ1-1 | many | TRBV12-3/TRBV12-4 | - | CASCFRSEAFF | TGTGCCAGCTGCTTTAGGAGTGAAGCTTTCTTT
TRBJ2-5 | many | TRBV2 | TRBD1 | CASRNQQGYQETQYF | TGTGCCAGCAGGAACCAACAGGGGTACCAAGAGACCCAGTACTTC
TRBJ2-7 | many | TRBV20-1 | TRBD2 | CSARGLAYEQYF | TGCAGTGCTAGGGGACTAGCGTACGAGCAGTACTTC
TRBJ1-3 | - | TRBV7-9 | - | CASSSLFGTPGNTIYF | TGTGCCAGCAGCTCCCTATTTGGGACACCAGGAAACACCATATATTTT
TRBJ1-2 | few | TRBV20-1 | - | CSARDHRTEGYGYTF | TGCAGTGCTAGAGATCACAGGACAGAAGGTTATGGCTACACCTTC
TRBJ2-4 | many | TRBV12-3/TRBV12-4 | - | CASSLSGFENIQYF | TGTGCCAGCAGCCTCTCGGGGTTCGAAAACATTCAGTACTTC
TRBJ2-7 | - | TRBV6-1 | TRBD2 | CASNMLAGGSNEQYF | TGTGCCAGCAATATGCTAGCGGGAGGTTCTAATGAGCAGTACTTC
TRBJ1-1 | many | TRBV7-8 | - | CASSPGGNTEAFF | TGTGCCAGCAGCCCTGGTGGGAACACTGAAGCTTTCTTT
TRBJ2-7 | many | TRBV28 | TRBD1 | CASSPTTGTGGYEQYF | TGTGCCAGCAGTCCTACTACCGGGACAGGGGGGTACGAGCAGTACTTC
TRBJ2-4 | many | TRBV5-1 | TRBD2 | CASSPGTSGGIAKNIQYF | TGCGCCAGCAGCCCCGGGACTAGCGGGGGAATAGCCAAAAACATTCAGTACTTC